The T cell receptor beta chain described here comes from a study of Ad26.COV2.S vaccination and SARS-CoV-2 variants (dated by TCRdb to the early 2020s). Context from the whole study: Vaccine-arm donors were drawn from COV1001, a multicentre, randomized, double-blind, placebo-controlled phase I-IIa trial of Ad26.COV2.S in healthy adults. Ad26.COV2.S was administered intramuscularly at a dose of 5x10^10 or 1x10^11 viral particles, either as one shot or as two shots given 56 days apart. TCRbeta repertoire sequencing served as the tool for gauging how specific and how broad the SARS-CoV-2-reactive T cell receptors were following Ad26.COV2.S vaccination. The TCR-sequenced set comprised around 30 samples: 19 Ad26.COV2.S vaccine recipients, 5 placebo recipients and 8 SARS-CoV-2 convalescent individuals. Trial participants were randomized into five groups of five: low-dose or high-dose Ad26.COV2.S given once or twice, or placebo on both occasions. Throughout the experiments and outcome assessment, investigators stayed blinded to trial group allocation.

Overall results and qualifications from the work: The study lacked the statistical power to compare responses across vaccine doses or regimens. Non-spike TCR breadth was comparable between vaccine and placebo recipients, consistent with the vaccine containing only spike. After vaccination, substantial breadth of spike-specific CD8+ and CD4+ T cell responses was reported. Ad26.COV2.S recipients had higher spike-specific TCR breadth than placebo recipients (P = 0.0014). According to the authors, total T cell responses may have been underestimated by the TCR breadth and depth analyses.

Reading the label with the study, this specimen's treatment or condition is: some 19 received Ad26.COV2.S at low or high dose, single or two shots; about 5 received placebo; per-sample allocation not given. For vaccine and placebo recipients, repertoires were sequenced using samples collected on day 63 after the first injection. Between 29 July and 7 August 2020, Cohort 1b enrolled around 25 adults aged 18-55 years at one site in Boston, USA. Ad26.COV2.S was a replication-incompetent adenovirus type 26 vector that expressed a prefusion-stabilized SARS-CoV-2 spike protein derived from the original Wuhan strain. Concerning this clone itself: Which antigen it targets is not known. No much larger clonotype is one base removed from it; base qualities were not supplied.

The germline V gene gives CDR1 as MGHRA and CDR2 as YSYEKL. Trimming takes 0 bases from V and 9 bases from J, and the germline ends sit 14 bases apart. From the cysteine through the phenylalanine, the CDR3 covers 14 amino acids. Of the read, only the CDR3 DNA is kept; its 42 bases are in frame from base 1. The immunoSEQ Assay was used to sequence TCRbeta CDR3 regions. After extraction, genomic DNA underwent amplification by bias-controlled multiplex PCR, followed by high-throughput sequencing. The study's own analysis went as follows. To quantify the absolute abundance of every unique TCRbeta CDR3 region, sequences were collapsed and filtered. T cell fraction was estimated by normalization of TCRbeta template counts to usable DNA, with usable DNA being measured through amplification of reference genes present in all nucleated cells. Repertoire TCRs were annotated as SARS-CoV-2-specific when V gene, CDR3 amino acid sequence and J gene were exactly matched to a known reactive TCR set. The reference SARS-CoV-2 TCR set was obtained from MIRA and was filtered for enrichment in COVID-19-positive ImmuneCODE repertoires, whereby public or cross-reactive TCRs were removed. Using the MIRA antigens, annotated TCRs were further analysed by specific ORF or by position within an ORF. Breadth was defined as annotated unique rearrangements over total unique productive rearrangements; depth was the summed frequency of those rearrangements. TCR breadth was compared between groups using two-sided Wilcoxon rank-sum tests. Drawn from immuneACCESS, this table holds only the in-frame rearrangements with V and J called that TCRdb kept. Clones are partly lost; checked studies trace under half to an unresolved V gene and leave the rest unexplained. D and trimming come from the DNA, and the V and J calls and clone size come from that table. The sample includes some 250,000 clones, with roughly 90% observed a single time. The ten biggest clones cover around 10% of the sample.

The chain is assembled from TRBV4-1 and TRBJ1-1; TRBD1 is a weak D gene call, 6 bases matching. The receptor's source is a person aged 18-65 years who received the Ad26.COV2.S COVID-19 vaccine or a placebo. This specimen consisted of peripheral blood, obtained in a trial of Ad26.COV2.S vaccine versus placebo. The CDR3: CASSQDRGISKAFF. In nucleotides, the sequence is TGCGCCAGCAGCCAAGATAGGGGGATTTCAAAAGCTTTCTTT.